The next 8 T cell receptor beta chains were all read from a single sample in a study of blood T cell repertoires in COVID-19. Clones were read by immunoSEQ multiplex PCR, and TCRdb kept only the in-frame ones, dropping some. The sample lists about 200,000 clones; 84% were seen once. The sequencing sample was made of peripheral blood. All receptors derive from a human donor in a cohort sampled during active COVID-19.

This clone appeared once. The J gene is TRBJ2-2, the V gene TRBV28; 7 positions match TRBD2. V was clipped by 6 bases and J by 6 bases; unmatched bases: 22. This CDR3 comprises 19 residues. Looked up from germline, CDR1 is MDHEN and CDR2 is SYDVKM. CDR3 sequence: CASSLNLLRDYGAAGELFF. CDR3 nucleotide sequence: TGTGCCAGCAGCCTCAATCTCTTAAGGGACTACGGTGCCGCCGGGGAGCTGTTTTTT.

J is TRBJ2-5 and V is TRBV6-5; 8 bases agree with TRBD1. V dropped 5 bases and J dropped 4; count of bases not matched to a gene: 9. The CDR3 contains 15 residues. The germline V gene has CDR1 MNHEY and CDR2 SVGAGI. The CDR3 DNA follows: TGTGCCAGCAGTAATATCGGGACAGGCCTAGAGACCCAGTACTTC. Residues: CASSNIGTGLETQYF.

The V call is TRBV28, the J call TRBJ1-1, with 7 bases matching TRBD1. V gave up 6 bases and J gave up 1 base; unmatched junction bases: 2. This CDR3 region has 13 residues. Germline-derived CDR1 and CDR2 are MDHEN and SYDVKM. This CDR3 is CASRRTGNTEAFF. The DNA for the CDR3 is TGTGCCAGCAGGCGGACAGGGAACACTGAAGCTTTCTTT.

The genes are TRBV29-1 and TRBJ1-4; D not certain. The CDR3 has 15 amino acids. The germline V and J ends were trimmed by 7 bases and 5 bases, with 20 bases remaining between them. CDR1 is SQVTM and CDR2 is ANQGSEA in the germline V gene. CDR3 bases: TGCAGCGCCAGAGCGTGGAGCGGGCTCAATGAAAAACTGTTTTTT. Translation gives CSARAWSGLNEKLFF. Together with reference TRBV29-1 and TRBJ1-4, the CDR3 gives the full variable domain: SAVISQKPSRDICQRGTSLTIQCQVDSQVTMMFWYRQQPGQSLTLIATANQGSEATYESGFVIDKFPISRPNLTFSTLTVSNMSPEDSSIYLCSARAWSGLNEKLFFGSGTQLSVL.

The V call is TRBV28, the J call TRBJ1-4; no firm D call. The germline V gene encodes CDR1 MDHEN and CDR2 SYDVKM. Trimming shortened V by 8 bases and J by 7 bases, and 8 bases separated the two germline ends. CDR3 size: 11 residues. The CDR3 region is CASEASEKLFF. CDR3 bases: TGTGCCAGCGAAGCGAGTGAAAAACTGTTTTTT.

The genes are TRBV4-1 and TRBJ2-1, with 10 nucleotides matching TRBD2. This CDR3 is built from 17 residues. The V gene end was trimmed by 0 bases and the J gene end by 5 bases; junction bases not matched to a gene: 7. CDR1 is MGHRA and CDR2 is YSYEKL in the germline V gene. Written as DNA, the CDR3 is TGCGCCAGCAGCCAAGAAGTGAGCACTAGCGGGAACAATGAGCAGTTCTTC. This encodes CASSQEVSTSGNNEQFF.

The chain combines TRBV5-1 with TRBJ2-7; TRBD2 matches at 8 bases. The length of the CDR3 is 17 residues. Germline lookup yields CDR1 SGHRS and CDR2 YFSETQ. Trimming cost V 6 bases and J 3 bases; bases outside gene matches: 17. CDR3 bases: TGCGCCAGCACCTCGGGGGGGGTCTGGGGCAGATTCTACGAGCAGTACTTC. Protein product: CASTSGGVWGRFYEQYF.

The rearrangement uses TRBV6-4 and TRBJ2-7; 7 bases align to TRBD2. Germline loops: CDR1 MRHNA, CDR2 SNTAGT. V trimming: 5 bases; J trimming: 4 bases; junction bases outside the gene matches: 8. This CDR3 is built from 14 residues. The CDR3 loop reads CASSPWAGVYEQYF. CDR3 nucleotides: TGTGCCAGCAGTCCCTGGGCGGGAGTTTACGAGCAGTACTTC.